Listed below are T cell receptor beta chains from one sample, sequenced in a study of T cells in Graves' hyperthyroidism and ophthalmopathy. TCRdb reanalysed the multiplex PCR reads using MiXCR and keeps one entry per CDR3 protein. The sample records 350,000 to 400,000 distinct CDR3 sequences, approximately 19% being singletons. Material: blood. The receptors shown here come from a woman younger than 35 with Graves' hyperthyroidism. Both conserved end residues are part of each CDR3. Each record gives: D gene, V gene, clone size, J gene, CDR3 DNA, CDR3 protein. D genes are given only for firm matches. Clone size, where shown, is once, few, many, or a class for clones that have expanded.

D: NA
V: TRBV6-2/TRBV6-3
size: once
J: TRBJ2-4
DNA: TGTGCCAGCAGTTATGTGCGGATGAAAAACATTCAGTACTTC
CDR3: CASSYVRMKNIQYF

D: TRBD2
V: TRBV4-1
size: few
J: TRBJ2-2
DNA: TGCGCCAGCAGCCAAGGGGGACTAGCGGGAGTCGGGACCGGGGAGCTGTTTTTT
CDR3: CASSQGGLAGVGTGELFF

D: TRBD1
V: TRBV3-1
size: NA
J: TRBJ2-2
DNA: TGTGCCAGCAGCCAAGACATCAGGACAGGGGATGTACTCACCGGGGAGCTGTTTTTT
CDR3: CASSQDIRTGDVLTGELFF

D: NA
V: TRBV5-6
size: many
J: TRBJ2-2
DNA: TGTGCCAGCAGCTTCGGGGACGGGGAGCTGTTTTTT
CDR3: CASSFGDGELFF

D: TRBD2
V: TRBV5-1
size: NA
J: TRBJ2-5
DNA: TGCGCCAGCAGCTTCACACCAGCGGGGGGGTCGGTAGAGACCCAGTACTTC
CDR3: CASSFTPAGGSVETQYF

D: NA
V: TRBV3-1
size: NA
J: TRBJ2-2
DNA: TGTGCCAGCAGCCATAGCCATCGGGAGCTGTTTTTT
CDR3: CASSHSHRELFF

D: NA
V: TRBV6-1
size: many
J: TRBJ1-2
DNA: TGTGCCAGCAGTGAACAGCAGTTCTATGGCTACACCTTC
CDR3: CASSEQQFYGYTF

D: NA
V: TRBV4-1
size: many
J: TRBJ2-7
DNA: TGCGCCAGCAGCCCGGGTTCGGAACAGGGACCCTACGAGCAGTACTTC
CDR3: CASSPGSEQGPYEQYF

D: NA
V: TRBV6-1
size: many
J: TRBJ2-5
DNA: TGTGCCAGCAGTGAGAACGGGGACTGGGAGACCCAGTACTTC
CDR3: CASSENGDWETQYF

D: NA
V: TRBV12-3/TRBV12-4
size: many
J: TRBJ1-5
DNA: TGTGCCAGCAGTCCCCCGGGGGATAATCAGCCCCAGCATTTT
CDR3: CASSPPGDNQPQHF

D: NA
V: TRBV7-9
size: many
J: TRBJ1-5
DNA: TGTGCCAGCAGCGTCGTTTCCGGACAGCCCCAGCATTTT
CDR3: CASSVVSGQPQHF

D: TRBD1
V: TRBV18
size: many
J: TRBJ1-1
DNA: TGTGCCAGCTCACCCGACAGGGGGAGGAACACTGAAGCTTTCTTT
CDR3: CASSPDRGRNTEAFF

D: NA
V: TRBV6-1
size: NA
J: TRBJ1-5
DNA: TGTGCCAGCAGTGAAATTGGCAGTCGCAATCAGCCCCAGCATTTT
CDR3: CASSEIGSRNQPQHF

D: NA
V: TRBV6-1
size: many
J: TRBJ1-1
DNA: TGTGCCAGCAGTATTAAAGCCACTGAAGCTTTCTTT
CDR3: CASSIKATEAFF

D: NA
V: TRBV30
size: few
J: TRBJ2-7
DNA: TGTGCCTGGAGTTTGACCGAGCAGTACTTC
CDR3: CAWSLTEQYF

D: TRBD1
V: TRBV6-5
size: many
J: TRBJ2-6
DNA: TGTGCCAGCAGTTACGGGACAGGGTTATCTGGGGCCAACGTCCTGACTTTC
CDR3: CASSYGTGLSGANVLTF

D: TRBD1
V: TRBV11-2
size: NA
J: TRBJ1-6
DNA: TGTGCCAGCAGCTTAGTACACAGGGGCTGGAATTCACCCCTCCACTTT
CDR3: CASSLVHRGWNSPLHF

D: NA
V: TRBV6-1
size: many
J: TRBJ2-2
DNA: TGTGCCAGCACCCGGTCCACCGGGGGCGGGGAGCTGTTTTTT
CDR3: CASTRSTGGGELFF

D: NA
V: TRBV12-3/TRBV12-4
size: once
J: TRBJ1-1
DNA: TGTGCCAGCACCCACGGGGGGGGCACTGAAGCTGTCTTT
CDR3: CASTHGGGTEAVF

D: NA
V: TRBV14
size: many
J: TRBJ2-7
DNA: TGTGCCAGCAGCTATTCGGACAGACTGACCTACGAGCAGTACTTC
CDR3: CASSYSDRLTYEQYF

D: NA
V: TRBV29-1
size: many
J: TRBJ1-5
DNA: TGCAGCGTCGACTGGGGGGCCGGTCAGCCCCAGCATTTT
CDR3: CSVDWGAGQPQHF

D: TRBD1
V: TRBV7-9
size: few
J: TRBJ2-5
DNA: TGTGCCAGCAGCTTATTGACAGGGGGTTGGGAGACCCAGTACTTC
CDR3: CASSLLTGGWETQYF

D: NA
V: TRBV6-2/TRBV6-3
size: many
J: TRBJ2-7
DNA: TGTGCCAGCAGTTACAGGCCTTACGAGCAGTACTTC
CDR3: CASSYRPYEQYF

D: TRBD1
V: TRBV19
size: NA
J: TRBJ2-7
DNA: TGTGCCAGTAGTCTCCGACCGGACAGGGGAGGTTACGAGCAGTACTTC
CDR3: CASSLRPDRGGYEQYF

D: TRBD2
V: TRBV10-3
size: many
J: TRBJ2-5
DNA: TGTGCCATCAGTGAGCCCTCGACTAGCGGGGAAGGAGAGACCCAGTACTTC
CDR3: CAISEPSTSGEGETQYF

D: NA
V: TRBV6-1
size: many
J: TRBJ2-3
DNA: TGTGCCAGCAGTATAGGAGATACGCAGTATTTT
CDR3: CASSIGDTQYF

D: NA
V: TRBV27
size: few
J: TRBJ1-1
DNA: TGTGCCAGCGTCGGGGGGAACACTGAAGCTTTCTTT
CDR3: CASVGGNTEAFF

D: NA
V: TRBV20-1
size: many
J: TRBJ2-7
DNA: TGCAGTGCTAGAGATATAGACCCCTCGGAGGACGAGCAGTACTTC
CDR3: CSARDIDPSEDEQYF

D: TRBD1
V: TRBV20-1
size: many
J: TRBJ2-2
DNA: TGCAGTGCTAACGGACAGGGCGCCGGGGAGCTGTTTTTT
CDR3: CSANGQGAGELFF

D: NA
V: TRBV27
size: NA
J: TRBJ2-5
DNA: TGTGCCAGCAGTCGAGGGACTCTCAAGGATCAAGAGACCCAGTACTTC
CDR3: CASSRGTLKDQETQYF

D: TRBD2
V: TRBV11-2
size: many
J: TRBJ2-7
DNA: TGTGCCAGCAGCTTCGGCGGGGGGGCTTACGAGCAGTACTTC
CDR3: CASSFGGGAYEQYF

D: NA
V: TRBV29-1
size: many
J: TRBJ1-5
DNA: TGCAGCGTTGAAGAGGGGCTGAATCAGCCCCAGCATTTT
CDR3: CSVEEGLNQPQHF

D: NA
V: TRBV7-2
size: many
J: TRBJ1-2
DNA: TGTGCCAGCGGGTTAGCCTTCAAGGGGGGCGCTAACTATGGCTACACCTTC
CDR3: CASGLAFKGGANYGYTF

D: NA
V: TRBV4-1
size: few
J: TRBJ1-6
DNA: TGCGCCAGCAGCCAAGACGACAGATGGGATTCACCCCTCCACTTT
CDR3: CASSQDDRWDSPLHF

D: NA
V: TRBV7-9
size: many
J: TRBJ1-5
DNA: TGTGCCAGCAGCCTCGGACCCCCGGCGGAGCCCCAGCATTTT
CDR3: CASSLGPPAEPQHF

D: NA
V: TRBV20-1
size: NA
J: TRBJ1-5
DNA: TGCAGTGCTAAGGTCGTGGGGGAACAGCCCCAGCATTTT
CDR3: CSAKVVGEQPQHF

D: TRBD2
V: TRBV9
size: many
J: TRBJ2-7
DNA: TGTGCCAGCAGCTCTCCGGCTAGCGGGTCCTACGAGCAGTACTTC
CDR3: CASSSPASGSYEQYF

D: NA
V: TRBV6-2/TRBV6-3
size: NA
J: TRBJ2-7
DNA: TGTGCCAGCAGTTACCCCCGGGAGGAGCAGTACTTC
CDR3: CASSYPREEQYF

D: NA
V: TRBV20-1
size: many
J: TRBJ1-5
DNA: TGCAGTGCTACCCCGACAGGTTGGAGCAATCAGCCCCAGCATTTT
CDR3: CSATPTGWSNQPQHF

D: NA
V: TRBV2
size: many
J: TRBJ1-3
DNA: TGTGCCAGCAGTGAAGCATACGTGCCTGGAAACACCATATATTTT
CDR3: CASSEAYVPGNTIYF

D: NA
V: TRBV20-1
size: many
J: TRBJ2-5
DNA: TGCAGTGCTAGAGATCCGTACCAAGAGACCCAGTACTTC
CDR3: CSARDPYQETQYF

D: TRBD2
V: TRBV27
size: many
J: TRBJ2-5
DNA: TGTGCCAGCAGTCCAGGGACTAGCCGGGTAGAGACCCAGTACTTC
CDR3: CASSPGTSRVETQYF

D: TRBD1
V: TRBV6-1
size: many
J: TRBJ2-7
DNA: TGTGCCAGTCGACAGGGGGGATCCTACGAGCAGTACTTC
CDR3: CASRQGGSYEQYF

D: TRBD2
V: TRBV29-1
size: many
J: TRBJ2-5
DNA: TGCAGCGTTGAAATAGGGCTAGCGGACGACCCGAAGACCCAGTACTTC
CDR3: CSVEIGLADDPKTQYF

D: TRBD1
V: TRBV15
size: many
J: TRBJ1-1
DNA: TGTGCCACCAGCAGAGGCGACAGGGCCAACACTGAAGCTTTCTTT
CDR3: CATSRGDRANTEAFF